A single sample gave rise to the 13 T cell receptor beta chains below, sequenced in a study of breast tumors, draining lymph nodes, adjacent tissues. The lymph nodes were axillary draining lymph nodes from breast cancer patients. Via MiXCR, TCRdb re-called the multiplex PCR reads, giving one row per CDR3 protein. The table has under 150,000 distinct CDR3 sequences, approximately 20% seen once. The source material was axillary lymph node tissue. The receptors were gathered from a female donor with breast cancer. Some clones in this sample may be carry-over from other donors' samples.

At least ten counts were recorded for this clonotype. This chain connects TRBV29-1 to TRBJ2-2; D perhaps matches TRBD2 (5 bases). Germline values: CDR1 SQVTM, CDR2 ANQGSEA. CDR3 length: 16 amino acids. V lost 0 bases and J 7 bases, leaving 18 bases between the germline ends. This CDR3 reads CSVEDGIETGVGELFF. CDR3 DNA sequence: TGCAGCGTTGAAGACGGGATAGAGACCGGTGTCGGGGAGCTGTTTTTT.

This clonotype has ten or more counts. The chain carries TRBV27 and TRBJ1-6; D possibly corresponds to TRBD1 (6 bases). Trimming cost V 7 bases and J 10 bases, with 17 bases left between them. Germline CDR1 reads MNHEY; CDR2 reads SMNVEV (reference sequence). The CDR3 has 14 amino acids. The CDR3 loop reads CASTTFRGLSPLHF. The CDR3 DNA sequence: TGTGCCAGCACAACCTTCAGGGGTCTGTCACCCCTCCACTTT.

Points on this clonotype: A read error is possible here, since a much larger clone lies one base away. J is TRBJ2-7 and V is TRBV28; 9 nucleotides line up with TRBD2. The CDR3 loop spans 15 amino acids. V dropped 7 bases and J dropped 7; count of bases not matched to a gene: 14. Germline V gene sequence: CDR1 MDHEN, CDR2 SYDVKM. The CDR3 loop reads CASNFGLAGTREQYF. DNA for the CDR3: TGTGCCAGCAATTTTGGGCTAGCGGGAACACGAGAGCAGTACTTC.

The chain uses TRBV24-1 and TRBJ2-1; no firm D call. The V end was cut by 5 bases, the J end by 6 bases, with 7 bases between. The CDR3 spans 12 residues. CDR1 is KGHDR, CDR2 SFDVKD, per germline. CDR3 DNA sequence: TGTGCCACCAGTGGTTCGACCAATGAGCAGTTCTTC. Translated: CATSGSTNEQFF.

This clonotype was counted ten times or more. The CDR3 DNA reads as TGCAGTGCTAGAGCCGGCGGATACTACGAGCAGTACTTC. Protein product: CSARAGGYYEQYF. The genes are TRBV20-1 and TRBJ2-7; the D is unclear. V was pared by 1 base and J by 3 bases, with 10 bases between. The CDR3 totals 13 residues. Germline V CDR1 and CDR2: DFQATT, SNEGSKA (reference sequence).

This clonotype has at least ten counts. The chain carries TRBV2 and TRBJ2-3; 12 bases map to TRBD1. V shed 8 bases, J shed 4 bases, and the junction held 4 bases outside the gene matches. CDR1 and CDR2 (germline): SNHLY, FYNNEI. There are 14 residues in the CDR3. The CDR3 spells CASRRDRGPDTQYF. For the CDR3, the DNA is TGTGCCAGCCGCCGGGACAGGGGGCCAGATACGCAGTATTTT.

Comments on this clonotype: This clone may be a read error of a much larger clone one base away. The chain employs TRBV5-1 and TRBJ2-7; D is possibly TRBD1 or TRBD2 (5 bases each). This CDR3 region has 14 residues. Per germline, CDR1 SGHRS and CDR2 YFSETQ. With 4 bases removed from V and 0 bases from J, the gap between germline ends came to 11 bases. CDR3 amino acids: CASSLRDDSYEQYF. As DNA, the CDR3 is TGCGCCAGCAGCCTCCGGGACGACTCCTACGAGCAGTACTTC.

The J gene is TRBJ2-7, the V gene TRBV20-1, with 11 nucleotides matching TRBD2. The V gene's germline CDR1 is DFQATT and CDR2 SNEGSKA (reference sequence). V was pared by 5 bases and J by 4 bases, with 7 bases of the junction left unmatched. The length of the CDR3 is 14 residues. The CDR3 sequence is CSAALTSGIYEQYF. The CDR3 nucleotides read TGCAGTGCTGCATTGACTAGCGGGATTTACGAGCAGTACTTC.

Comments on this clonotype: A clone one base away is much larger, so this may be a read error. CDR3 amino acids: CAWSVAGAYVQYF. In nucleotides, the CDR3 is TGTGCCTGGAGTGTAGCGGGAGCCTACGTGCAGTACTTC. V and J are TRBV30 and TRBJ2-7; 8 bases line up with TRBD2. The CDR3 is 13 residues long. Germline values: CDR1 GTSNPN, CDR2 SVGIG (reference sequence).

A remark on this clonotype: This may arise from a read error, as a much more abundant clone is one base away. J is TRBJ2-2 and V is TRBV9; D possibly corresponds to TRBD1 (6 bases). The V gene's germline CDR1 is SGDLS and CDR2 YYNGEE. This CDR3 is built from 14 residues. The CDR3 DNA is TGTGCCTCAAGTAACAGGGTGAACACCGAGGAGCTGTTTTTT. The encoded protein is CASSNRVNTEELFF.

Concerning this clonotype itself: This may come from a read error, since a much larger clone is one base off. The gene calls are TRBV19 and TRBJ2-5; D might be TRBD1 (5 bases). Germline CDR1 and CDR2: LNHDA and SQIVND (reference sequence). V dropped 11 bases and J dropped 0 bases, with 13 bases sitting between them. This CDR3 is built from 13 residues. CDR3 bases: TGTGCCGGTTGTAAGACAGACCAAGAGACCCAGTACTTC. Its translation is CAGCKTDQETQYF.

The chain recombines TRBV5-5 with TRBJ2-2, with a weak D call TRBD1 (5 bases). The length of the CDR3 is 11 residues. Trimming took off 3 bases at V and 11 bases at J, with 8 bases between the two ends. CDR1 is SGHKS and CDR2 is YYEKEE in the germline V gene (reference sequence). Written as DNA, the CDR3 is TGTGCCAGCAGCTGGGGCAACGAGCTGTTTTTT. Translation: CASSWGNELFF.

A word on this clonotype: A much larger clone lies one base from this, so it may be a read error. The J gene is TRBJ2-7, the V gene TRBV5-1; 7 bases are shared with TRBD1. The V gene's germline CDR1 is SGHRS and CDR2 YFSETQ. The CDR3 covers 14 residues. Here the CDR3 DNA reads TGCGCCAGCAACCCCGGGACAGAAATCTACGTGCAGTACTTC. This sequence encodes CASNPGTEIYVQYF.